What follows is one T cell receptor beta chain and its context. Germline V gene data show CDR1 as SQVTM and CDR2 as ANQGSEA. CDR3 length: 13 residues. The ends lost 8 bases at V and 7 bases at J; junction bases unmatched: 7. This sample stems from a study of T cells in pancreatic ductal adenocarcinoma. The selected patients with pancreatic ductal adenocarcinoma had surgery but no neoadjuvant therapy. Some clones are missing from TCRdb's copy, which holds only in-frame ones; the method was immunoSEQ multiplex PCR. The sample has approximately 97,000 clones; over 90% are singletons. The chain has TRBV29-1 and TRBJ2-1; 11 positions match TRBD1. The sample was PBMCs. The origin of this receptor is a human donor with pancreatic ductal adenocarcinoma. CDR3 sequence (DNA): TGCAGCATAGAGGGACAGGGGGGTAATGAGCAGTTCTTC. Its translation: CSIEGQGGNEQFF.